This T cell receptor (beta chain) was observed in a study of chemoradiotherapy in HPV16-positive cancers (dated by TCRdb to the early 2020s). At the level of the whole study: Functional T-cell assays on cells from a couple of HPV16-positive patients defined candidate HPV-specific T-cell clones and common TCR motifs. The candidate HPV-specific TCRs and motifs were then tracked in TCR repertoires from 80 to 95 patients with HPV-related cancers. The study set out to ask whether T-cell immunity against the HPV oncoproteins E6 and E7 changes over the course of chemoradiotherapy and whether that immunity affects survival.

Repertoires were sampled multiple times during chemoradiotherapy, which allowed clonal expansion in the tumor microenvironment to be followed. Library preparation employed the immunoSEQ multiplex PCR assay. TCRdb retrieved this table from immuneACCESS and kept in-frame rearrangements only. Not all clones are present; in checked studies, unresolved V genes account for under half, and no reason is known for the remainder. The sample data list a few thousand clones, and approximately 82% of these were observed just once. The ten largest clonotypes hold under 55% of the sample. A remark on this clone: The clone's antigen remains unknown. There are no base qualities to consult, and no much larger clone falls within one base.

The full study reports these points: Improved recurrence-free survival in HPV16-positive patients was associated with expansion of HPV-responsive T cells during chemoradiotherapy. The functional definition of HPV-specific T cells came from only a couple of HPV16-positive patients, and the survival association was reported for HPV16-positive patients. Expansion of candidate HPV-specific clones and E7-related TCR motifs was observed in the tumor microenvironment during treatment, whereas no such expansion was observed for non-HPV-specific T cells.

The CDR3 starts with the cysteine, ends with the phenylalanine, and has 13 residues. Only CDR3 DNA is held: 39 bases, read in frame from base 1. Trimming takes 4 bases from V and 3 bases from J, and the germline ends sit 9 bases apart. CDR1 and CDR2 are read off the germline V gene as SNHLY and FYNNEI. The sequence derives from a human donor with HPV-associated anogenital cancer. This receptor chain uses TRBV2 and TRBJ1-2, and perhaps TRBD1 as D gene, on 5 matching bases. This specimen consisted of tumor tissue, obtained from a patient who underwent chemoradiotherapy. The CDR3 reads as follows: CASSGSGYYGYTF. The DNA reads TGTGCCAGCAGTGGGTCAGGGTACTATGGCTACACCTTC.